The 18 T cell receptor beta chains listed next were all sequenced from one sample in a study of HIV-infected children after antiretroviral therapy interruption. The treatment here: PENTA 11 planned treatment interruption arm or continuous ART arm. A 3' RACE protocol on RNA, with unique molecular identifiers, produced the TCR library. TCRdb re-called the 3' RACE reads with MiXCR, one entry per CDR3 protein. The repertoire holds 40,000 to 50,000 distinct CDR3 sequences, with about 4.3% as singletons. Sequenced here: CD45RA+ CD4+ T cells from PBMCs, pooled from several time points, sampled from a donor given antiretroviral therapy, either interrupted or continuous. Subset specified: naive CD4+ CD45RA+ CD45RO- T cells. Source of these receptors: a pool of human donors with HIV.

The table lists this clonotype with many counts. The chain joins TRBV4-1 to TRBJ2-7; D is possibly TRBD1 (5 bases). With 0 bases removed from V and 6 bases from J, the gap between germline ends came to 12 bases. The CDR3 is made up of 14 amino acids. The germline CDR1 and CDR2 sequences are MGHRA and YSYEKL. The CDR3 nucleotides read TGCGCCAGCAGCCAAGACCCAGGGCTGGGCGAGCAGTACTTC. Protein: CASSQDPGLGEQYF.

V usage is TRBV20-1 and J usage is TRBJ1-2; 8 nucleotides line up with TRBD1. Germline CDR1 reads DFQATT; CDR2 reads SNEGSKA (reference sequence). V lost 7 bases, J lost 6 bases, and 7 bases stayed unmatched. This CDR3 spans 12 amino acids. The DNA of the CDR3 is TGCAGTGGATCCAGGGGGCTGGATGGCTACACCTTC. Residues: CSGSRGLDGYTF.

This clonotype was observed at least ten times. The V and J genes are TRBV29-1 and TRBJ1-1, with 7 bases identical to TRBD1. Germline assignment: CDR1 SQVTM and CDR2 ANQGSEA. The length of the CDR3 is 15 residues. V lost 4 bases to trimming and J lost 0 bases; unmatched junction nucleotides: 8. The DNA of the CDR3 is TGCAGCGTTGTCCCGAATAGGGGGCTGAACACTGAAGCTTTCTTT. Translation gives CSVVPNRGLNTEAFF. Looking up the rest from reference TRBV29-1 and TRBJ1-1 gives the full variable domain: SAVISQKPSRDICQRGTSLTIQCQVDSQVTMMFWYRQQPGQSLTLIATANQGSEATYESGFVIDKFPISRPNLTFSTLTVSNMSPEDSSIYLCSVVPNRGLNTEAFFGQGTRLTVV.

This clonotype was detected only a few times. The chain employs TRBV19 and TRBJ2-7, with 10 positions matching TRBD2. V trimming: 8 bases; J trimming: 3 bases; junction bases outside the gene matches: 7. The V gene's germline CDR1 is LNHDA and CDR2 SQIVND (reference sequence). This CDR3 contains 14 residues. The CDR3: CASAGAGGGYEQYF. In nucleotides, the CDR3 is TGTGCCAGTGCCGGAGCGGGAGGGGGCTACGAGCAGTACTTC.

This clonotype was seen repeatedly, ten times or more. The rearrangement links TRBV5-1 to TRBJ1-1, with D perhaps matching TRBD1 (5 bases). The CDR3 covers 12 residues. V shed 5 bases and J shed 5 bases, with 10 bases lying between them. Germline V gives CDR1 SGHRS, CDR2 YFSETQ. The CDR3 here is CASRAGGTEAFF. The DNA for the CDR3 is TGCGCCAGCAGGGCTGGGGGGACTGAAGCTTTCTTT.

Many counts were recorded for this clonotype. V and J are TRBV28 and TRBJ1-4, with D possibly matching TRBD1 (5 bases). Trimming removed 5 bases from V and 0 bases from J, with 28 bases in between. This CDR3 comprises 21 residues. CDR1 is MDHEN, CDR2 SYDVKM, per germline. The DNA for the CDR3 is TGTGCCAGCAGTGCACGCCCGGGACTTCCCGAATCCTCCGCAACTAATGAAAAACTGTTTTTT. Its translation is CASSARPGLPESSATNEKLFF.

This clonotype has ten or more counts. V usage is TRBV4-1 and J usage is TRBJ1-1; D gene uncertain. V lost 3 bases and J lost 1, with 12 bases in between. The CDR3 covers 15 residues. Germline V gives CDR1 MGHRA, CDR2 YSYEKL. The DNA of the CDR3 is TGCGCCAGCAGCCAGGGCCAGTCTACGAACACTGAAGCTTTCTTT. Its protein is CASSQGQSTNTEAFF.

This clonotype was seen repeatedly, ten times or more. The J gene is TRBJ2-7, the V gene TRBV28; no clear D gene. With 5 bases removed from V and 2 bases from J, the gap between germline ends came to 4 bases. The CDR3 length is 11 residues. The germline V gene has CDR1 MDHEN and CDR2 SYDVKM. CDR3 sequence (DNA): TGTGCCAGCAGTGCCACCTACGAGCAGTACTTC. Its translation: CASSATYEQYF.

This clonotype was counted at least ten times. The chain recombines TRBV5-1 with TRBJ2-2; D perhaps matches TRBD1 (6 bases). This CDR3 spans 18 amino acids. V gave up 2 bases and J gave up 2 bases, with 19 bases separating them. The germline V gene has CDR1 SGHRS and CDR2 YFSETQ. CDR3 protein: CASSFDLQGLGNTGELFF. CDR3 nucleotides: TGCGCCAGCAGCTTCGATCTCCAGGGGCTGGGAAACACCGGGGAGCTGTTTTTT.

This clonotype was seen many times. J is TRBJ2-7 and V is TRBV5-1; D uncertain. Germline CDR1 SGHRS, CDR2 YFSETQ. V gave up 6 bases and J gave up 3 bases, with 7 bases separating them. The CDR3 covers 11 residues. CDR3 loop: CASTAGYEQYF. CDR3 sequence (DNA): TGCGCCAGCACGGCCGGCTACGAGCAGTACTTC.

This clonotype was seen ten or more times. V usage is TRBV5-6 and J usage is TRBJ1-1; D gene uncertain. CDR1 and CDR2 (germline): SGHDT, YYEEEE. V was clipped by 1 base and J by 1 base, with 8 bases between them. This CDR3 region has 14 residues. Here the CDR3 reads CASSLYSRNTEAFF. For the CDR3, the DNA is TGTGCCAGCAGCTTGTATAGCAGGAACACTGAAGCTTTCTTT.

V and J are TRBV20-1 and TRBJ1-6, with D tentatively TRBD1 (6 bases). CDR3 size: 16 residues. Germline V CDR1 and CDR2: DFQATT, SNEGSKA (reference sequence). Trimming stripped 5 bases from V and 5 bases from J, with 19 bases between. The CDR3 nucleotides are TGCAGTGCTCCTTCCCCCCGGGGGGCGGATAATTCACCCCTCCACTTT. Protein: CSAPSPRGADNSPLHF.

This clonotype came up many times. The chain joins TRBV7-8 to TRBJ1-2; 7 bases map to TRBD1. CDR1 is SGHVS, CDR2 FQNEAQ, per germline. The CDR3 has 13 amino acids. Losses at the gene ends were 5 bases for V and 3 bases for J; bases not matched to a gene: 3. The DNA of the CDR3 is TGTGCCAGCAGCCCCGACAGGGACTATGGCTACACCTTC. Protein: CASSPDRDYGYTF.

The chain recombines TRBV6-6 with TRBJ2-5; TRBD2 agrees at 11 bases. The germline V gene has CDR1 MNHNY and CDR2 SVGAGI (reference sequence). This CDR3 has 16 amino acids. The junction had 8 bases not matched to a gene; V was cut back by 4 bases and J by 4 bases. For the CDR3, the DNA is TGTGCCAGCAGTTTTGGAATAGCGGGGGGGGGAGAGACCCAGTACTTC. Its protein product is CASSFGIAGGGETQYF.

The chain has TRBV10-3 and TRBJ1-1; D unresolved. Trimming shortened V by 10 bases and J by 2 bases, and 14 bases separated the two germline ends. The CDR3 extends over 13 amino acids. The germline gives CDR1 ENHRY, CDR2 SYGVKD. The CDR3, as DNA: TGTGCCAGCCTGGAACAGCCTAACACTGAAGCTTTCTTT. This translates into CASLEQPNTEAFF.

The table lists this clonotype with many counts. This rearrangement joins TRBV12-3 or TRBV12-4 to TRBJ1-5; 8 positions agree with TRBD1. Trimming at V came to 5 bases and at J to 4 bases, leaving 7 bases not matched to a gene. The CDR3 spans 15 residues. CDR3 in DNA: TGTGCCAGCAGTCCCCAGGGGGCATTTAATCAGCCCCAGCATTTT. This codes for CASSPQGAFNQPQHF.

The table lists this clonotype with many counts. The chain couples TRBV30 to TRBJ1-1; no definite D call. Germline-derived CDR1 and CDR2 are GTSNPN and SVGIG (reference sequence). CDR3 size: 13 residues. V was cut by 4 bases and J by 5 bases, with 14 bases left in between. CDR3 sequence (DNA): TGTGCCTGGAAAATGGGCTGGGTGACTGAAGCTTTCTTT. Its protein product is CAWKMGWVTEAFF.

Ten or more counts support this clonotype. The chain links TRBV3-1 to TRBJ2-1; D gene ambiguous. V lost 2 bases to trimming and J lost 10 bases, with 12 bases between them. The germline V gene has CDR1 LGHDT and CDR2 YNNKEL (reference sequence). CDR3 length: 13 amino acids. The CDR3 coding sequence is TGTGCCAGCAGCCAATCAAAGCCTGGAGAGCAGTTCTTC. This encodes CASSQSKPGEQFF.